Below, 4 T cell receptor beta chains from the same sample are listed, as sequenced in a study of T cell clones after liver transplantation. Sequenced by immunoSEQ multiplex PCR; TCRdb stores in-frame clones only, minus some. The sample yields around 20,000 clones, roughly 88% seen once. The specimen was CD8+ T cells from blood, collected before liver transplant. The receptors stem from a human donor who received a liver transplant.

This clone showed up just once. The chain employs TRBV28 and TRBJ1-1; D may be TRBD1 (6 bases). Trimming took 3 bases from V and 2 from J, leaving 16 bases between them. The CDR3 runs 16 residues. Germline V gene data show CDR1 as MDHEN and CDR2 as SYDVKM. This CDR3 is CASSFGFGGANTEAFF. Written as DNA, the CDR3 is TGTGCCAGCAGTTTCGGGTTTGGGGGGGCAAACACTGAAGCTTTCTTT.

The V call is TRBV4-1, the J call TRBJ1-2; tentatively, D is TRBD1 (5 bases). Germline V lookup: CDR1 MGHRA, CDR2 YSYEKL. Trimming stripped 0 bases from V and 3 bases from J, with 11 bases between. This CDR3 region has 15 residues. CDR3 DNA sequence: TGCGCCAGCAGCCAAGATAGGGGATGGGACTATGGCTACACCTTC. This translates into CASSQDRGWDYGYTF.

The V call is TRBV27, the J call TRBJ2-7, with TRBD1 as a possible D gene (5 bases). The CDR3 is 13 amino acids. CDR1 and CDR2 from the germline V gene are MNHEY and SMNVEV (reference sequence). The V end lost 0 bases, the J end lost 5 bases, and 8 bases lay between the germline ends. CDR3 in amino acids: CASSLSRVHEQYF. As DNA, the CDR3 is TGTGCCAGCAGTTTATCCAGGGTTCACGAGCAGTACTTC.

The V and J genes are TRBV7-2 and TRBJ1-5; tentative D call: TRBD1 (5 bases). V lost 5 bases to trimming and J lost 0 bases, with 17 bases between them. Germline V lookup: CDR1 SGHTA, CDR2 FQGNSA. The CDR3 is 17 amino acids. The CDR3 sequence is CASSRWAGQFSNQPQHF. CDR3 in DNA: TGTGCCAGCAGCCGATGGGCAGGGCAGTTTAGCAATCAGCCCCAGCATTTT.